Below are 27 T cell receptor beta chains sequenced from a single sample in a study of blood T cell repertoires in COVID-19. Here immunoSEQ multiplex PCR was the method, and the copy in TCRdb shows in-frame clones only, minus some. The sample has about 120,000 clones, roughly nine tenths seen once; the top ten hold roughly a quarter. The source material was peripheral blood. The receptors come from a man between 65 and 80 years old with active or convalescent COVID-19.

Regarding this clone: The same CDR3 can be traced to other DNA sequences in this sample. V gene TRBV19 combines with J gene TRBJ1-3, with D unresolved. Trimming cost V 8 bases and J 0 bases, with 8 bases left between them. Germline assignment: CDR1 LNHDA and CDR2 SQIVND (reference sequence). CDR3 length: 13 amino acids. The CDR3 nucleotides read TGTGCCAGTTCAGAATCCTCTGGAAACACCATATATTTT. Residues: CASSESSGNTIYF. Filled out from reference TRBV19 and TRBJ1-3, the complete variable domain reads DGGITQSPKYLFRKEGQNVTLSCEQNLNHDAMYWYRQDPGQGLRLIYYSQIVNDFQKGDIAEGYSVSREKKESFPLTVTSAQKNPTAFYLCASSESSGNTIYFGEGSWLTVV.

This chain joins TRBV29-1 and TRBJ2-3; D call uncertain. This CDR3 has 10 residues. V lost 3 bases and J lost 6, with 4 bases in between. Germline CDR1 reads SQVTM; CDR2 reads ANQGSEA. CDR3 bases: TGCAGCGTTGACGGGGATACGCAGTATTTT. It is translated as CSVDGDTQYF.

J is TRBJ2-7 and V is TRBV15, with 8 bases matching TRBD2. The CDR3 totals 15 residues. Germline lookup yields CDR1 LNHNV and CDR2 YYDKDF (reference sequence). V was pared by 1 base and J by 4 bases, with 6 bases of the junction left unmatched. The CDR3 DNA reads as TGTGCCACCAGCAGAGTGGCTAGCGGGCTGTACGAGCAGTACTTC. This sequence encodes CATSRVASGLYEQYF.

The chain carries TRBV7-8 and TRBJ1-3; TRBD1 matches 7 bases. After removal of 5 bases from V and 0 bases from J, the junction contained 7 bases not matched to a gene. The germline CDR1 and CDR2 sequences are SGHVS and FQNEAQ. CDR3 length equals 16 residues. In DNA, the CDR3 is TGTGCCAGCAGCCTAGGGGACAGCTTCTCTGGAAACACCATATATTTT. Protein: CASSLGDSFSGNTIYF.

This chain connects TRBV5-6 to TRBJ2-5; the D gene is possibly TRBD1 (5 bases). V was trimmed by 0 bases and J by 3 bases, leaving 9 bases between them. Germline CDR1 SGHDT, CDR2 YYEEEE. The CDR3 loop spans 14 amino acids. The CDR3 nucleotides read TGTGCCAGCAGCTTGGTAGGCAGGGAAGAGACCCAGTACTTC. As protein: CASSLVGREETQYF.

The V call is TRBV28, the J call TRBJ2-3, with 11 bases matching TRBD2. The CDR3 is 16 amino acids. The V gene end was trimmed by 4 bases and the J gene end by 4 bases; junction bases not matched to a gene: 7. Germline V gives CDR1 MDHEN, CDR2 SYDVKM. The CDR3 sequence is CASSSQLAGEADTQYF. The CDR3 region has the DNA TGTGCCAGCAGTTCCCAACTAGCGGGAGAGGCAGATACGCAGTATTTT.

The V call is TRBV5-1, the J call TRBJ2-7, with D possibly TRBD1 on 5 matching bases. V lost 4 bases to trimming and J lost 4 bases, with 12 bases between them. Germline assignment: CDR1 SGHRS and CDR2 YFSETQ. This CDR3 has 13 amino acids. CDR3 coding DNA: TGCGCCAGCAGCCCCCAGGGCAGATACGAGCAGTACTTC. Translating it yields CASSPQGRYEQYF.

V and J are TRBV7-2 and TRBJ1-5; D gene unclear. The CDR3 is made up of 13 amino acids. CDR1 and CDR2 from the germline V gene are SGHTA and FQGNSA. V was trimmed by 4 bases and J by 7 bases, leaving 11 bases between them. The CDR3 loop is CASSSAGVQPQHF. CDR3 sequence (DNA): TGTGCCAGCAGCTCAGCCGGGGTACAGCCCCAGCATTTT.

The chain has TRBV18 and TRBJ2-7; tentatively, D is TRBD2 (5 bases). The CDR3 totals 13 residues. The ends were cut back, 2 bases at V and 7 bases at J, with 12 bases in the middle. CDR1 and CDR2 (germline): KGHSH, LQKENI. The CDR3 region is CASSPGVAREQYF. The CDR3 nucleotides are TGTGCCAGCTCACCAGGGGTAGCGAGAGAGCAGTACTTC.

The rearrangement uses TRBV5-6 and TRBJ2-5; 7 positions agree with TRBD1. Losses at the gene ends were 1 base for V and 2 bases for J; bases not matched to a gene: 8. This CDR3 is 16 amino acids long. The germline CDR1 and CDR2 sequences are SGHDT and YYEEEE. The CDR3: CASSLLGGQWQETQYF. CDR3 nucleotides: TGTGCCAGCAGCTTGTTAGGGGGACAGTGGCAAGAGACCCAGTACTTC. Filled out from reference TRBV5-6 and TRBJ2-5, the complete variable domain reads DAGVTQSPTHLIKTRGQQVTLRCSPKSGHDTVSWYQQALGQGPQFIFQYYEEEERQRGNFPDRFSGHQFPNYSSELNVNALLLGDSALYLCASSLLGGQWQETQYFGPGTRLLVL.

The V call is TRBV19, the J call TRBJ1-2; tentatively, D is TRBD1 (5 bases). Per the germline V gene, CDR1 is LNHDA and CDR2 is SQIVND (reference sequence). The V and J ends lost 1 base and 3 bases respectively, with 12 bases between them. This CDR3 comprises 15 residues. CDR3 bases: TGTGCCAGTAGTATAGCCCGGGTAGGGGACTATGGCTACACCTTC. Translating it yields CASSIARVGDYGYTF.

The V call is TRBV11-2, the J call TRBJ1-6; 8 nucleotides match TRBD1. The CDR3 loop spans 15 amino acids. The germline CDR1 and CDR2 sequences are SGHAT and FQNNGV. The trim removed 5 bases at V and 6 bases at J, leaving 6 bases unmatched. CDR3 in DNA: TGTGCCAGCAGCACCGGACAGGGAGGTAATTCACCCCTCCACTTT. It is translated as CASSTGQGGNSPLHF.

The V gene is TRBV7-2, the J gene TRBJ2-7; 11 bases line up with TRBD2. This CDR3 is 16 amino acids long. CDR1 is SGHTA, CDR2 FQGNSA, per germline. V lost 5 bases to trimming and J lost 3 bases; unmatched junction nucleotides: 9. The CDR3 DNA reads TGTGCCAGCAGCATACTAGCGGGGGAGGGTAACTACGAGCAGTACTTC. This gives the protein CASSILAGEGNYEQYF.

Concerning this clone itself: Given a much more abundant clone one base away, this may be a read error. This CDR3 is also generated by other DNA sequences in the sample. This chain links TRBV27 with TRBJ1-1; TRBD1 is a possible D gene (6 bases). The CDR3 sequence is 13 residues long. Trimming took off 3 bases at V and 1 base at J, with 6 bases between the two ends. Germline V CDR1 and CDR2: MNHEY, SMNVEV (reference sequence). The CDR3 protein is CASSLTGNTEAFF. Written as DNA, the CDR3 is TGTGCCAGCAGTTTGACAGGGAACACTGAAGCTTTCTTT.

The chain recombines TRBV7-9 with TRBJ2-5; D is unclear. Germline V gene data show CDR1 as SEHNR and CDR2 as FQNEAQ (reference sequence). This CDR3 contains 13 residues. Trimming stripped 4 bases from V and 5 bases from J, with 11 bases between. CDR3: CASSYALRETQYF. The CDR3 DNA follows: TGTGCCAGCAGCTACGCCCTACGGGAGACCCAGTACTTC.

The chain couples TRBV6-5 to TRBJ1-1; D is possibly TRBD1 (5 bases). Germline V gene lookup returns CDR1 MNHEY and CDR2 SVGAGI. Trimming cost V 4 bases and J 2 bases, with 8 bases left between them. The CDR3 is 13 amino acids. The CDR3 loop is CASSLQVNTEAFF. In DNA form, the CDR3 reads TGTGCCAGCAGTTTACAGGTTAACACTGAAGCTTTCTTT.

The CDR3 sequence is CATTGGLNTEAFF. CDR3 sequence (DNA): TGTGCCACCACAGGGGGGCTGAACACTGAAGCTTTCTTT. V gene TRBV15 combines with J gene TRBJ1-1, with 7 bases fitting TRBD1. The CDR3 contains 13 residues. J was trimmed by 0 bases and V by 7 bases; bases with no gene match: 2. The germline CDR1 and CDR2 sequences are LNHNV and YYDKDF (reference sequence).

This sequence joins TRBV5-8 and TRBJ2-7; TRBD2 agrees at 12 bases. CDR1 SGHTS and CDR2 YDEGEE come from the germline V gene. The J segment lost 5 bases and the V segment lost 4 bases, leaving 7 bases of the junction unmatched. The CDR3 is 15 amino acids. The CDR3 DNA is TGTGCCAGCAGCCCTCGGACTAGCGGGACCAACGAGCAGTACTTC. This sequence encodes CASSPRTSGTNEQYF.

J is TRBJ2-1 and V is TRBV29-1; TRBD2 agrees at 7 bases. V shed 2 bases and J 3 bases; nucleotides not matched to a gene: 10. CDR1 and CDR2 from the germline V gene are SQVTM and ANQGSEA. This CDR3 is 16 amino acids long. CDR3 protein: CSVEKRASGRYNEQFF. CDR3 coding DNA: TGCAGCGTTGAAAAACGGGCTAGCGGTCGCTACAATGAGCAGTTCTTC.

V is TRBV5-1 and J is TRBJ2-3, with 12 bases fitting TRBD2. The CDR3 spans 16 residues. Per germline, CDR1 SGHRS and CDR2 YFSETQ. Losses at the gene ends were 4 bases for V and 2 bases for J; bases not matched to a gene: 5. CDR3 region: CASSRLAGVTTDTQYF. In DNA, the CDR3 is TGCGCCAGCAGCCGACTAGCGGGAGTTACCACAGATACGCAGTATTTT.

This clone was picked up one time. The chain couples TRBV24-1 to TRBJ2-3, with 8 positions matching TRBD1. The CDR3 extends over 15 amino acids. Germline-derived CDR1 and CDR2 are KGHDR and SFDVKD. The V gene end was trimmed by 12 bases and the J gene end by 1 base; junction bases not matched to a gene: 11. The CDR3 spells CASEPTGQGTDTQYF. CDR3 in DNA: TGTGCCTCCGAACCGACGGGACAGGGCACAGATACGCAGTATTTT.

This clone was counted between two and nine times. V and J are TRBV27 and TRBJ2-7, with D maybe TRBD2 (8 bases). Germline assignment: CDR1 MNHEY and CDR2 SMNVEV (reference sequence). Trimming removed 5 bases at V and 9 bases at J, with 23 bases between. The CDR3 sequence is 15 residues long. Here the CDR3 reads CASSPGLAGAGGQYF. CDR3 bases: TGTGCCAGCAGTCCCGGACTAGCAGGAGCAGGGGGGCAGTACTTC.

The chain is built from TRBV2 and TRBJ2-3; 7 nucleotides line up with TRBD2. Germline trimming cut 8 bases from V and 3 bases from J; bases unmatched to any gene: 8. CDR1 is SNHLY and CDR2 is FYNNEI in the germline V gene. The CDR3 spans 14 residues. As DNA, the CDR3 is TGTGCCAGCCGGAGGGGTAGCGGGACAGATACGCAGTATTTT. Translated: CASRRGSGTDTQYF.

The table lists this clone with a count of one. This chain links TRBV5-1 with TRBJ1-2; 12 nucleotides align to TRBD1. V was clipped by 4 bases and J by 8 bases; unmatched bases: 6. The germline gives CDR1 SGHRS, CDR2 YFSETQ. The CDR3 has 14 amino acids. The CDR3 region has the DNA TGCGCCAGCAGCCTGGGACAGGGGGCGAACGGCTACACCTTC. It specifies CASSLGQGANGYTF.

The rearrangement joins TRBV24-1 to TRBJ2-3; 10 bases align to TRBD2. This CDR3 has 16 residues. CDR1 KGHDR and CDR2 SFDVKD come from the germline V gene. V dropped 5 bases and J dropped 4; count of bases not matched to a gene: 8. For the CDR3, the DNA is TGTGCCACCAGTGCGGGAGCGGGAGGGCCGGCAGATACGCAGTATTTT. It encodes CATSAGAGGPADTQYF.

CDR3 region: CASSHGLAGGKETQYF. The CDR3 region has the DNA TGTGCCAGCAGCCACGGACTAGCGGGAGGGAAAGAGACCCAGTACTTC. V and J are TRBV5-4 and TRBJ2-5; 15 bases map to TRBD2. The junction had 4 bases not matched to a gene; V was cut back by 4 bases and J by 3 bases. The germline V gene has CDR1 SGHNT and CDR2 YYREEE (reference sequence). CDR3 length: 16 residues.

The chain has TRBV9 and TRBJ2-1; D remains unclear. The CDR3 length is 16 residues. The ends were cut back, 3 bases at V and 0 bases at J, with 13 bases in the middle. The V gene's germline CDR1 is SGDLS and CDR2 YYNGEE. The CDR3 spells CASSELGSGSYNEQFF. CDR3 DNA: TGTGCCAGCAGCGAGCTCGGCTCGGGCTCCTACAATGAGCAGTTCTTC.